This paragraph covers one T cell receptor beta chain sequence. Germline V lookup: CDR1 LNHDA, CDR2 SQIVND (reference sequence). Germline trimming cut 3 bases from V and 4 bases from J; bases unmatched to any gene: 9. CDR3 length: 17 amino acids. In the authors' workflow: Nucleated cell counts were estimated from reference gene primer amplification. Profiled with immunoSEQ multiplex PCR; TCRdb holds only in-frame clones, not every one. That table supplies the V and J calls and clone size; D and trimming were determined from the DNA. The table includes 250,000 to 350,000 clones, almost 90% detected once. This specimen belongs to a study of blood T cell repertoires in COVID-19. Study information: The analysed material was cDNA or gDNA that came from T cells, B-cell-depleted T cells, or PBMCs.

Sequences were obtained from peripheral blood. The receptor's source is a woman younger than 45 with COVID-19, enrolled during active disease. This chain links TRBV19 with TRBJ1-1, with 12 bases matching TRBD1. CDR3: CASSIGTGGVGGTEAFF. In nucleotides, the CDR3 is TGTGCCAGTAGTATCGGGACAGGGGGCGTCGGAGGCACTGAAGCTTTCTTT. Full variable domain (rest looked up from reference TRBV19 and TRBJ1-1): DGGITQSPKYLFRKEGQNVTLSCEQNLNHDAMYWYRQDPGQGLRLIYYSQIVNDFQKGDIAEGYSVSREKKESFPLTVTSAQKNPTAFYLCASSIGTGGVGGTEAFFGQGTRLTVV.